Below, one TCR beta chain is given with its context. The study assigned cohorts using participant-reported clinical history. The data originate from a study of blood T cell repertoires in COVID-19. About the research overall: Spain, Italy and the United States supplied samples that represented acute and convalescent COVID-19.

Original data processing: From reference gene primer amplification, estimates of nucleated cell counts were derived. TCRdb's copy holds only in-frame clones and misses some; the assay was immunoSEQ multiplex PCR. The V and J calls and clone size were taken over from that table, and D and trimming were inferred from the DNA. Of 200,000 to 300,000 clones listed, 86% are singletons. This CDR3 contains 13 residues. V lost 3 bases and J lost 7, with 12 bases in between. The receptor comes from a woman in her 50s who had recovered from COVID-19. This chain joins TRBV12-3 or TRBV12-4 and TRBJ2-5, with D tentatively TRBD1 (6 bases). The sequenced sample was PBMCs or T cells enriched from blood (not recorded which). CDR3: CASSLLQGATQYF. In DNA, the CDR3 is TGTGCCAGCAGTTTGCTACAGGGAGCGACCCAGTACTTC.